The source of this T cell receptor beta chain is a study of human T cells and chemical hapten exposure. Whole-study context: DPC at 2% was the sensitizing agent, placed on roughly 2 cm by roughly 2 cm of upper inner arm skin.

The time point was: patch test 1, 2 weeks after DPC sensitization. Treatment noted: therapeutic diphenylcyclopropenone sensitization with weekly scalp DPC. Extraction yielded total RNA from whole blood (unfractionated). Ahead of each patch test application, blood was drawn. Each CDR3 protein gets one entry after TCRdb re-called the RACE reads with MiXCR. Of about 52,000 distinct CDR3 sequences in the sample, about 11% are singletons; the top ten hold around 2%. This clonotype has more than one count but fewer than ten. What it recognizes is unknown. The CDR3 has 15 residues. The germline V and J ends were trimmed by 1 base and 6 bases, with 10 bases remaining between them. Study-wide findings and caveats: It should be noted that donors had alopecia, so their immune response may differ from healthy people's.

This sequence was found in a woman in her forties with alopecia areata. Some clones in this sample may be carry-over from other donors' samples. The chain employs TRBV12-3 or TRBV12-4 and TRBJ1-6, with a possible D match to TRBD1 (5 bases). The material sequenced was whole blood, taken in connection with sensitization to the hapten diphenylcyclopropenone (DPC). CDR3 DNA: TGTGCCAGCAGTTTAGTTGGCAGGGTTAATTCACCCCTCCACTTT. Protein sequence: CASSLVGRVNSPLHF.